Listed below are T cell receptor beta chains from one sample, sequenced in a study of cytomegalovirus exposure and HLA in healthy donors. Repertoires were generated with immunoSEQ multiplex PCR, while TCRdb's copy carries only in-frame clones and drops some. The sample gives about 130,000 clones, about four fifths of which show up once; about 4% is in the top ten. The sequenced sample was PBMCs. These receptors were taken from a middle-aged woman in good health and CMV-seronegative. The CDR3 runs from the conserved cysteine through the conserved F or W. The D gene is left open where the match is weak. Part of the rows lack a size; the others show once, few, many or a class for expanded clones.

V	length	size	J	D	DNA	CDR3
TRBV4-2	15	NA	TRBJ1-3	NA	TGTGCCAGCAGCCAAGGGGCAGGGGTTGGAAACACCATATATTTT	CASSQGAGVGNTIYF
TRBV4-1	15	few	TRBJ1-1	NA	TGCGCCAGCAGCCACGGCCAGGGGCGGAACACTGAAGCTTTCTTT	CASSHGQGRNTEAFF
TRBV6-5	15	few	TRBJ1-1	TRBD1	TGTGCCAGCAGGGGACAGGGGGCGGGGGCCACTGAAGCTTTCTTT	CASRGQGAGATEAFF
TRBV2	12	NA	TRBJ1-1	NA	TGTGCCATTCTGGGGGGTTACACTGAAGCTTTCTTT	CAILGGYTEAFF
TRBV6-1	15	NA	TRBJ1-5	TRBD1	TGTGCCAGCCTAGACTCCACAGGGGGCGCCCGGCCCCAGCATTTT	CASLDSTGGARPQHF
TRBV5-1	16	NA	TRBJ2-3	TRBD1	TGCGCCAGCAGCTTGTTCCCGGGACAGGGTAGAGATACGCAGTATTTT	CASSLFPGQGRDTQYF
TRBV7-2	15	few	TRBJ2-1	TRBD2	TGTGCCAGCAGCTTAACTAGCGGGGGCCACAATGAGCAGTTCTTC	CASSLTSGGHNEQFF
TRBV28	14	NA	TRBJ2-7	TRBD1	TGTGCCAGCAGTTACGACAGGGTATCCTACGAGCAGTACTTC	CASSYDRVSYEQYF
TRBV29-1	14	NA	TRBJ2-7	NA	TGCAGCGTTGAAGATGTCCGGGGTCGCTACGAGCAGTACTTC	CSVEDVRGRYEQYF
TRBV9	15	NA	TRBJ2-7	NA	TGTGCCAGCAGCGAGACAGGTAGCAGGTCCTACGAGCAGTACTTC	CASSETGSRSYEQYF
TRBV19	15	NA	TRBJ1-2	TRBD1	TGTGCCAGTACCCTCGCCCCCCCAGGGGGCAATGGCTACACCTTC	CASTLAPPGGNGYTF
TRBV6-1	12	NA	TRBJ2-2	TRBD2	TGCGAAGCGGGAGGGCCAAGCGGGGAGCTGTTTTTT	CEAGGPSGELFF
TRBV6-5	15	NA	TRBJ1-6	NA	TGTGCCAGCAGTTACGGGAGCTCCTATAATTCACCCCTCCACTTT	CASSYGSSYNSPLHF
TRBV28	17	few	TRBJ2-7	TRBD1	TGTGCCAGCAGCCTCGGGCCCGGACAGGTCTCGGCCTACGAGCAGTACTTC	CASSLGPGQVSAYEQYF
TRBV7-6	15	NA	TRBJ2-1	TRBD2	TGTGCCAGCAGCTTAGCGGCGATAGCGGGAGCTGAGCAGTTCTTC	CASSLAAIAGAEQFF
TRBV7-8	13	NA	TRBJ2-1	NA	TGTGCCAGCAGCCCCCGAGAGGAGGGGGCCCAGTTCTTC	CASSPREEGAQFF
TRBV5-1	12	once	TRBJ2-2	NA	TGCGCCAGCAGCCTCAGGTCCGGGGAGCTGTTTTTT	CASSLRSGELFF
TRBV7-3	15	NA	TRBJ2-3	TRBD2	TGTGCCAGCAGCGCAAGCGGGGCGCTCACAGATACGCAGTATTTT	CASSASGALTDTQYF
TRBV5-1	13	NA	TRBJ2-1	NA	TGCGCCAGCAGCTTTACCCTCCCGGATGAGCAGTTCTTC	CASSFTLPDEQFF
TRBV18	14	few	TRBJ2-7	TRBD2	TGTGCCAGCTCAAAGCCGGGACTACCGTACGAGCAGTACTTC	CASSKPGLPYEQYF
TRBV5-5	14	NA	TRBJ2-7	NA	TGTGCCAGCAGCTTGGCCGCGGGAATCTACGAGCAGTACTTC	CASSLAAGIYEQYF
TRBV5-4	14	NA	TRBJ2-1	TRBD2	TGTGCCAGCAGCTTACCGGGACTAGCAAGGGAGCAGTTCTTC	CASSLPGLAREQFF
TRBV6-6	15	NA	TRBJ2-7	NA	TGTGCCAGCAGGCCCGGCGATGGGGCCGGCTACGAGCAGTACTTC	CASRPGDGAGYEQYF
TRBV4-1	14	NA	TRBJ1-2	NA	TGCGCCAGCAGCCAAGATGGAGCTAACTATGGCTACACCTTC	CASSQDGANYGYTF
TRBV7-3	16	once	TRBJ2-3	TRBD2	TGTGCCAGCAGCTCCGATCCAGCGGGGGGGCCAGATACGCAGTATTTT	CASSSDPAGGPDTQYF
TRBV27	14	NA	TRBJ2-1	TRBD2	TGTGCCAGCAGAATAGCGGGGACCTACAATGAGCAGTTCTTC	CASRIAGTYNEQFF
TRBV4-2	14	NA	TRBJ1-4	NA	TGTGCCAGCAGCCAAGATCGGCGGAGGGAAAAACTGTTTTTT	CASSQDRRREKLFF
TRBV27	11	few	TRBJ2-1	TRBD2	TGTGCCAGCACCGGGAGGAATGAGCAGTTCTTC	CASTGRNEQFF
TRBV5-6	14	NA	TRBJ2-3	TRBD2	TGTGCCAGCAGCTTTGGGACTAGCGAAGATACGCAGTATTTT	CASSFGTSEDTQYF
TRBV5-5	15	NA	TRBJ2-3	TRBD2	TGTGCCAGCAGCTTGGGTCTAGCGGACACAGATACGCAGTATTTT	CASSLGLADTDTQYF
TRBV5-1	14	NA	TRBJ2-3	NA	TGCGCCAGCAGCTCACTAGCTTACACAGATACGCAGTATTTT	CASSSLAYTDTQYF
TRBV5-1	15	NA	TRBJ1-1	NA	TGCGCCAGCAGCCTTCGGGGACAAGTGAACACTGAAGCTTTCTTT	CASSLRGQVNTEAFF
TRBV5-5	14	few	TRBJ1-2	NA	TGTGCCAGCAGCTTGGCCCCGGAGAGCTATGGCTACACCTTC	CASSLAPESYGYTF
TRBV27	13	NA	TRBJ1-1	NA	TGTGCCAGCAGACCCGCAGGGGCCACTGAAGCTTTCTTT	CASRPAGATEAFF
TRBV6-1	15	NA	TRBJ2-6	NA	TGTGCCAGCAGGGAACAGGCCTCTGGGGCCAACGTCCTGACTTTC	CASREQASGANVLTF
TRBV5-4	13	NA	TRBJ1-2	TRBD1	TGTGCCAGCAGCCTGGGGACAGTCTATGGCTACACCTTC	CASSLGTVYGYTF
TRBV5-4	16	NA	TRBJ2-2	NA	TGTGCCAGCAGCTTGGCTGGGACTGTTCCCACCGGGGAGCTGTTTTTT	CASSLAGTVPTGELFF
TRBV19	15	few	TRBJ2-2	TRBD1	TGTGCCAGTAGTGTCGGGACAGGGGACACCGGGGAGCTGTTTTTT	CASSVGTGDTGELFF
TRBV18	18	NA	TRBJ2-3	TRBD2	TGTGCCAGCCGCACGAGGGGACTAGCGGGAGGAGGCACAGATACGCAGTATTTT	CASRTRGLAGGGTDTQYF
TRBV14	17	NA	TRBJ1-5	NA	TGTGCCAGCAGCCAAGGGGGAGAGCAAAATAGCAATCAGCCCCAGCATTTT	CASSQGGEQNSNQPQHF
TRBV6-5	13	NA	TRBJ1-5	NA	TGTGCCAGCAGTTGGGGGGTCAATCAGCCCCAGCATTTT	CASSWGVNQPQHF
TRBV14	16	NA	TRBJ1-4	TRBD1	TGTGCCAGCAGCCATGGGACAGGGGCCGTACGGGAAAAACTGTTTTTT	CASSHGTGAVREKLFF
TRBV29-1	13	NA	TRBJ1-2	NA	TGCAGTGCAAGCACGGGGGGCTCCTATGGCTACACCTTC	CSASTGGSYGYTF
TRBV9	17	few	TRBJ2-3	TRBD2	TGTGCCAGCAGCCTCTCCCAGGGGACTAGCCCGGGAGATACGCAGTATTTT	CASSLSQGTSPGDTQYF
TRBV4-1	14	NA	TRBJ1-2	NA	TGCGCCAGCAGCCAAGATGACAGGCCCTATGGCTACACCTTC	CASSQDDRPYGYTF